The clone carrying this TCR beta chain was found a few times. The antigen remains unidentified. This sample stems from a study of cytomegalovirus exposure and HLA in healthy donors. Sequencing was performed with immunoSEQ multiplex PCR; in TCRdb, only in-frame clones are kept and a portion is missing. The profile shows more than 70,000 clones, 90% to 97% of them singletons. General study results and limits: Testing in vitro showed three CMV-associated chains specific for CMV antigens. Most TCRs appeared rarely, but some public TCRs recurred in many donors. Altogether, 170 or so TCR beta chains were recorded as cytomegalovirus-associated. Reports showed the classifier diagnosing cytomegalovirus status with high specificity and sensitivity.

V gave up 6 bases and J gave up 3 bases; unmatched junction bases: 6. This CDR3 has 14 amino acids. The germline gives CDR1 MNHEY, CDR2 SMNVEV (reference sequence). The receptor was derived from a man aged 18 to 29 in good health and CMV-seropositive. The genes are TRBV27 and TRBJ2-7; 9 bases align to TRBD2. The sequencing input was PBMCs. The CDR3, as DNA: TGTGCCAGCAGGACCGGGACTAGCATCTACGAGCAGTACTTC. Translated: CASRTGTSIYEQYF.